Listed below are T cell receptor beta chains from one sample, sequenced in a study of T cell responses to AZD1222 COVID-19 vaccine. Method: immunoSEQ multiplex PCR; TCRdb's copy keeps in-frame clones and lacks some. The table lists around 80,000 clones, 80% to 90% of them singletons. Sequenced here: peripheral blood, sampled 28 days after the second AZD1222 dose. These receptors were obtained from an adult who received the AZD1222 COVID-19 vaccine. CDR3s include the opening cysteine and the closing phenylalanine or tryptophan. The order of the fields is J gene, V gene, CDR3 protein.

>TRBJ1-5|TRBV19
CASSKPLQGAGYQPQHF
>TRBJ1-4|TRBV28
CASSPGGRGNEKLFF
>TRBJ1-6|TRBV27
CASSLWSQGLSPLHF
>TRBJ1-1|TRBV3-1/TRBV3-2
CASSQGGTGGNTEAFF
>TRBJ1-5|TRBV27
CASNPPWDQPQHF
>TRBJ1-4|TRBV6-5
CASSPPGLTNEKLFF
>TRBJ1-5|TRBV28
CASLQGNQPQHF
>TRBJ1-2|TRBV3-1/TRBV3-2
CASSQVITAGYGYTF
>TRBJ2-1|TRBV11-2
CASSSHGTSGGGSYNEQFF
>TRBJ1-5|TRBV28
CASTVYGDQPQHF
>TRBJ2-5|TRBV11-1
CASSQRGYREETQYF
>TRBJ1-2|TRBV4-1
CASSHSASGNYGYTF
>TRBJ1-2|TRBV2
CASRANYGYTF
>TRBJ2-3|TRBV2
CASSVGGLGTDTQYF
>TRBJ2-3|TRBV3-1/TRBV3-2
CASSQLRTSGEEYF
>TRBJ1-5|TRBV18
CASAQGDNQPQHF
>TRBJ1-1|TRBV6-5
CASSTRRGNTEAFF
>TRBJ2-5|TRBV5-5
CASSNRVLGETQYF
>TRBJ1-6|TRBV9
CASERGVPGSPLHF
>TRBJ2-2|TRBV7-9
CASSDEQLGILSTGELFF
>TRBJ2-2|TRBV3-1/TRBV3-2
CASSQDRVTGELFF
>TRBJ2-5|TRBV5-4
CASSPSLTGRQETQYF
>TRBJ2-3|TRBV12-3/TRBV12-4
CASSDSLDGTQYF
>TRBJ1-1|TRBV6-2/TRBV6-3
CASTPGRATEAFF
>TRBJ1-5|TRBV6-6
CASSRVGRNQPQHF
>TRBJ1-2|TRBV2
CASSEIRQGYGYTF
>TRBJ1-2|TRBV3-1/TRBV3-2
CASSLGRGDAGYTF
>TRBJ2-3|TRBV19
CASSPNRVGDTQYF
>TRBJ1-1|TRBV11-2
CASSHLIARNTEAFF
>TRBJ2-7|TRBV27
CASSLYGQGIYEQYF
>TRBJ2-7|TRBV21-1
CASSKKGGGEQYF
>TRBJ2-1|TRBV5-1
CASSFSGQGGYEQFF
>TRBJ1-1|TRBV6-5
CASRLQRDMNTEAFF
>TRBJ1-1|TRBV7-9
CATNRGTNTEAFF
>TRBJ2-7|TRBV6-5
CASRLSHTAYEQYF
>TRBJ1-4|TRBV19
CATRQGSTNEKLFF
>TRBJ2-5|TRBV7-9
CASSLQGKGETQYF
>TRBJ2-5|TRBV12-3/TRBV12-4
CASSAKETQYF
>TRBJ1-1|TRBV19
CASSPDRGDFMNTEAFF
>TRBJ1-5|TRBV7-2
CASSVIGSNQPQHF
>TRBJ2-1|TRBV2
CASSVGPPGTGVINEQFF
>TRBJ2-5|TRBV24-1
CATSDPRLAGAKTQYF
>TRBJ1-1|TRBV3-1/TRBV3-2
CASSQAGENTEAFF
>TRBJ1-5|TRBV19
CASSTPGTGTGALTQHF
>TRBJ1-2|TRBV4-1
CASSQDTGQGRGYGYTF
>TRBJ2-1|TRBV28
CASSLSLAGLNEQFF
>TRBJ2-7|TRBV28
CASSLWADRYEQYF
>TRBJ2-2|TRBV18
CASSPTESLRTATGELFF
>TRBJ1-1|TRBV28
CASSPDRAANTEAFF